This is a list of T cell receptor beta chains from one sample in a study of T cell responses to AZD1222 COVID-19 vaccine. Using immunoSEQ multiplex PCR, the repertoire was profiled, and TCRdb retains in-frame clones only, with some absent. Of approximately 150,000 clones listed, just under 95% are singletons. The sequenced sample was peripheral blood, obtained after recovery from COVID-19. These receptors all come from an adult who had recovered from COVID-19. Both conserved end residues are part of each CDR3. The D gene is left open where the match is weak. Rows may omit the clone size; those that give it use once, few, many or a size class.

j_gene | abundance | d_gene | v_gene | CDR3aa | CDR3nt
TRBJ2-5 | - | TRBD2 | TRBV3-1/TRBV3-2 | CASSQRSGRGEETQYF | TGTGCCAGCAGCCAAAGAAGCGGGAGAGGAGAAGAGACCCAGTACTTC
TRBJ2-6 | - | - | TRBV5-1 | CASNQGSGANVLTF | TGCGCCAGCAACCAGGGCTCTGGGGCCAACGTCCTGACTTTC
TRBJ1-1 | - | - | TRBV7-9 | CASSSDEGTAYTEAFF | TGTGCCAGCAGCTCAGACGAAGGGACGGCGTACACTGAAGCTTTCTTT
TRBJ2-5 | - | TRBD2 | TRBV19 | CARFGGLAGAPWRETQYF | TGTGCCCGTTTTGGAGGGCTAGCGGGAGCCCCGTGGCGAGAGACCCAGTACTTC
TRBJ1-2 | - | TRBD1 | TRBV10-3 | CATGQGNGYTF | TGTGCCACCGGACAGGGGAATGGCTACACCTTC
TRBJ1-6 | - | - | TRBV7-3 | CASSQAGQWNSPLHF | TGTGCCAGCAGCCAGGCCGGACAGTGGAATTCACCCCTCCACTTT
TRBJ1-6 | - | - | TRBV4-1 | CASSQDTTSSYNSPLHF | TGCGCCAGCAGCCAAGACACTACCAGCTCCTATAATTCACCCCTCCACTTT
TRBJ1-2 | - | TRBD1 | TRBV7-8 | CASSREYRGDGYTF | TGTGCCAGCAGCCGAGAGTACAGGGGTGATGGCTACACCTTC
TRBJ2-7 | - | - | TRBV21-1 | CASSFTFRLYEQYF | TGTGCCAGCAGCTTTACTTTTCGACTCTACGAGCAGTACTTC
TRBJ1-2 | - | - | TRBV20-1 | CSASHVTDNYGYTF | TGCAGTGCTAGTCACGTTACAGATAATTATGGCTACACCTTC
TRBJ2-7 | - | TRBD2 | TRBV3-1/TRBV3-2 | CASSQDPGGAYEQYF | TGTGCCAGCAGCCAAGACCCGGGGGGGGCCTACGAGCAGTACTTC
TRBJ2-3 | - | TRBD1 | TRBV19 | CASIQTGGTDTQYF | TGTGCCAGTATTCAGACAGGGGGCACAGATACGCAGTATTTT
TRBJ1-3 | - | TRBD1 | TRBV7-9 | CASSSGDSSGNTIYF | TGTGCCAGCAGCTCGGGGGACAGCTCTGGAAACACCATATATTTT
TRBJ1-2 | - | TRBD1 | TRBV3-1/TRBV3-2 | CASSFVGDRANGYTF | TGTGCCAGCAGCTTTGTGGGGGACAGGGCAAATGGCTACACCTTC
TRBJ1-5 | - | - | TRBV19 | CASSIQFGQPQHF | TGTGCCAGTAGTATTCAGTTTGGGCAGCCCCAGCATTTT
TRBJ1-5 | - | TRBD1 | TRBV18 | CASSPGTDQPQHF | TGTGCCAGCTCACCGGGGACAGATCAGCCCCAGCATTTT
TRBJ1-6 | - | - | TRBV28 | CASSFKSPLHF | TGTGCCAGCAGTTTTAAATCCCCCCTCCACTTT
TRBJ1-5 | - | - | TRBV18 | CASSPVRGVVQPQHF | TGTGCCAGCTCACCAGTCAGGGGAGTGGTTCAGCCCCAGCATTTT
TRBJ2-1 | once | TRBD1 | TRBV11-1 | CASSPRTGDNEQFF | TGTGCCAGCAGCCCAAGGACAGGGGACAATGAGCAGTTCTTC
TRBJ2-7 | - | TRBD1 | TRBV28 | CASSSRTGENEQYF | TGTGCCAGCAGTTCCCGGACAGGGGAGAACGAGCAGTACTTC
TRBJ2-7 | - | - | TRBV28 | CASSGGSTNEQYF | TGTGCCAGCAGTGGTGGGAGTACCAACGAGCAGTACTTC
TRBJ1-3 | - | - | TRBV19 | CASSIDRPLSGNTIYF | TGTGCCAGTAGTATAGATCGACCGCTCTCTGGAAACACCATATATTTT
TRBJ1-1 | - | - | TRBV12-3/TRBV12-4 | CASSLARDTEAFF | TGTGCCAGCAGTTTGGCCAGGGACACTGAAGCTTTCTTT
TRBJ1-2 | - | TRBD1 | TRBV6-1 | CASSELDFGQAVYGYTF | TGTGCCAGCAGCGAACTAGATTTCGGACAGGCGGTCTATGGCTACACCTTC
TRBJ2-2 | - | - | TRBV29-1 | CSVMRLLTGELFF | TGCAGCGTCATGCGACTTCTCACCGGGGAGCTGTTTTTT
TRBJ2-1 | - | TRBD2 | TRBV4-2 | CASSQVLAGGLSSNEQFF | TGTGCCAGCAGCCAAGTACTAGCGGGAGGGTTGTCCTCCAATGAGCAGTTCTTC
TRBJ2-7 | few | TRBD1 | TRBV14 | CASSPTGGRSNEQYF | TGTGCCAGCAGCCCCACAGGGGGTAGGTCGAACGAGCAGTACTTC
TRBJ2-1 | few | - | TRBV19 | CASRPKNLANNEQFF | TGTGCCAGTAGACCGAAGAATCTTGCAAACAATGAGCAGTTCTTC
TRBJ1-4 | - | - | TRBV10-3 | CAISDGGPSNEKLFF | TGTGCCATCAGTGACGGGGGACCCAGTAATGAAAAACTGTTTTTT
TRBJ2-5 | once | TRBD1 | TRBV7-2 | CASSFSSQGPETQYF | TGTGCCAGCAGCTTTAGTTCACAGGGGCCAGAGACCCAGTACTTC
TRBJ1-4 | - | - | TRBV28 | CASRPISGASEKLFF | TGTGCCAGCAGACCTATAAGCGGGGCGTCTGAAAAACTGTTTTTT
TRBJ2-7 | - | - | TRBV4-1 | CASSRELYYYEQYF | TGCGCCAGCAGCCGGGAATTATACTACTACGAGCAGTACTTC
TRBJ2-6 | once | TRBD2 | TRBV4-1 | CASSQTPAGGPSGANVLTF | TGCGCCAGCAGCCAAACCCCTGCGGGAGGGCCTTCTGGGGCCAACGTCCTGACTTTC
TRBJ2-7 | - | TRBD1 | TRBV27 | CASSPGQEYYEQYF | TGTGCCAGCAGTCCGGGACAGGAGTACTACGAGCAGTACTTC
TRBJ1-3 | - | - | TRBV5-6 | CASSLDGRGAGNTIYF | TGTGCCAGCAGCTTGGATGGTAGGGGCGCTGGAAACACCATATATTTT
TRBJ2-1 | - | - | TRBV5-4 | CASSRDSNSYNEQFF | TGTGCCAGCAGCCGTGATAGCAACTCCTACAATGAGCAGTTCTTC
TRBJ1-2 | - | - | TRBV6-1 | CASSEAATGVYGYTF | TGTGCCAGCAGTGAAGCGGCTACAGGAGTCTATGGCTACACCTTC
TRBJ1-3 | - | - | TRBV6-1 | CASSEEWISGNTIYF | TGTGCCAGCAGTGAAGAGTGGATCTCTGGAAACACCATATATTTT
TRBJ2-7 | - | TRBD2 | TRBV9 | CASSVSGSGSTYEQYF | TGTGCCAGCAGCGTATCGGGTAGCGGGAGTACCTACGAGCAGTACTTC
TRBJ2-6 | - | - | TRBV27 | CASSFGDSSGANVLTF | TGTGCCAGCAGTTTCGGGGATAGCTCTGGGGCCAACGTCCTGACTTTC
TRBJ2-5 | - | - | TRBV28 | CASESTGLETQYF | TGTGCCAGCGAATCCACCGGGTTAGAGACCCAGTACTTC
TRBJ2-5 | - | TRBD2 | TRBV28 | CASYEGGRPQETQYF | TGTGCCAGCTATGAGGGAGGGCGACCACAAGAGACCCAGTACTTC
TRBJ2-2 | once | - | TRBV10-3 | CAISESKGYTGELFF | TGTGCCATCAGTGAGTCAAAGGGGTACACCGGGGAGCTGTTTTTT
TRBJ2-5 | - | TRBD2 | TRBV19 | CASSRAGLDGETQYF | TGTGCCAGTTCTCGGGCGGGACTAGACGGGGAGACCCAGTACTTC
TRBJ1-2 | few | - | TRBV29-1 | CSVRHSAGYGYTF | TGCAGCGTCCGTCATTCGGCGGGCTATGGCTACACCTTC
TRBJ1-1 | - | - | TRBV7-3 | CASSGDDTEAFF | TGTGCCAGCAGCGGGGACGACACTGAAGCTTTCTTT
TRBJ1-6 | - | - | TRBV7-8 | CASHQARSSYNSPLHF | TGTGCCAGCCACCAAGCACGGAGCTCCTATAATTCACCCCTCCACTTT
TRBJ1-3 | - | - | TRBV19 | CASSYTELFGNTIYF | TGTGCCAGTAGTTACACGGAGCTCTTCGGAAACACCATATATTTT
TRBJ2-7 | - | - | TRBV2 | CASSETSSRYEQYF | TGTGCCAGCAGTGAAACGTCTAGTCGGTACGAGCAGTACTTC
TRBJ1-6 | - | - | TRBV2 | CASSRLQGYNSPLHF | TGTGCCAGCAGTAGGCTACAGGGCTATAATTCACCCCTCCACTTT
TRBJ2-3 | - | TRBD2 | TRBV4-1 | CASSQPPIHKAGENTDTQYF | TGCGCCAGCAGCCAGCCCCCAATCCACAAAGCGGGAGAAAACACAGATACGCAGTATTTT
TRBJ2-7 | - | - | TRBV5-1 | CASSLASGAGNYEQYF | TGCGCCAGCAGCTTGGCCTCAGGGGCAGGAAACTACGAGCAGTACTTC
TRBJ2-3 | - | TRBD2 | TRBV29-1 | CSLEGTSGTDTQYF | TGCAGCCTGGAGGGGACTAGCGGTACAGATACGCAGTATTTT